This T cell receptor (beta chain) was sequenced for a study of blood T cell repertoires in COVID-19. Study background: Sites across the United States, Italy and Spain contributed samples from acute and convalescent COVID-19. From T cells, B-cell-depleted T cells, or PBMCs came the material, which was cDNA or gDNA.

As handled by the study authors: Reference gene primer amplification in the assay estimated nucleated cell counts. Clones were read by immunoSEQ multiplex PCR, and TCRdb kept only the in-frame ones, dropping some. The V and J calls and clone size are taken from that table; D and trimming were inferred from the DNA. The repertoire holds 140,000 to 150,000 clones, with roughly 80% as singletons. The trim removed 1 base at V and 0 bases at J, leaving 1 base unmatched. The CDR3 contains 17 residues. Germline values: CDR1 LGHNA, CDR2 YNFKEQ. The sample consisted of peripheral blood. The chain employs TRBV4-2 and TRBJ2-5; 14 nucleotides agree with TRBD2. The source is a human donor in a cohort sampled during active COVID-19. The CDR3 here is CASSQGLAGGYQETQYF. The DNA for the CDR3 is TGTGCCAGCAGCCAAGGACTAGCGGGGGGGTACCAAGAGACCCAGTACTTC.